This T cell receptor beta chain was sequenced for a study of PD-1 blockade in classical Hodgkin lymphoma. About the study: Nivolumab was given intravenously to patients at 3 mg/kg every 2 weeks. Regarding the study as a whole: Whatever underlies the repertoire differences (possibly disease activity or prior therapy) remains undefined. When nivolumab was started under 1 year after ASCT, patients were excluded.

This clone has more than one count but fewer than ten. Its target is not known. CDR3 size: 14 residues. CDR1 is SGHTA, CDR2 FQGNSA, per germline. Trimming shortened V by 4 bases and J by 0 bases, and 6 bases separated the two germline ends. Measured with immunoSEQ multiplex PCR; TCRdb has only the in-frame clones, and not every one. The sample shows some 21,000 clones, approximately 85% of them seen only once. This sample's time point: cycle 4 day 1 (C4D1), after less than 7 weeks of nivolumab. Exposure to brentuximab vedotin varied, and each patient had relapsed following autologous stem cell transplantation. Complete response, partial response or progressive disease constituted the best response categories observed.

This rearrangement joins TRBV7-2 to TRBJ2-2, with D unresolved. The specimen was peripheral blood mononuclear cells (PBMCs), collected before the fourth cycle of nivolumab. This receptor was identified in a human donor with classical Hodgkin lymphoma. CDR3 in amino acids: CASSYQPNTGELFF. The DNA for the CDR3 is TGTGCCAGCAGCTACCAGCCGAACACCGGGGAGCTGTTTTTT.